This TCR beta chain was sequenced in a study of circulating and synovial CD4+ cells in juvenile arthritis. Overall study results and limits: Some such blood samples were as oligoclonal as synovium. Vbeta family usage analysis did not detect the pathogenic-like versus bulk difference.

Libraries were prepared by immunoSEQ multiplex PCR; TCRdb keeps only in-frame clonotypes and omits some of them. The table records about 32,000 clones, roughly 95% of them present only once. Unmatched junction bases numbered 7, after V lost 4 bases and J lost 1 base. The CDR3 is made up of 15 amino acids. Looked up from germline, CDR1 is SGHRS and CDR2 is YFSETQ. For this clone: Antigen unknown.

The source of this sequence is a human donor with juvenile idiopathic arthritis. The chain has TRBV5-1 and TRBJ1-1; 7 bases are a match to TRBD1. Sequencing was performed on CD4+ T cells from blood. The CDR3 DNA reads TGCGCCAGCAGCATTGGTTACAGGGGGAACACTGAAGCTTTCTTT. Its translation: CASSIGYRGNTEAFF.